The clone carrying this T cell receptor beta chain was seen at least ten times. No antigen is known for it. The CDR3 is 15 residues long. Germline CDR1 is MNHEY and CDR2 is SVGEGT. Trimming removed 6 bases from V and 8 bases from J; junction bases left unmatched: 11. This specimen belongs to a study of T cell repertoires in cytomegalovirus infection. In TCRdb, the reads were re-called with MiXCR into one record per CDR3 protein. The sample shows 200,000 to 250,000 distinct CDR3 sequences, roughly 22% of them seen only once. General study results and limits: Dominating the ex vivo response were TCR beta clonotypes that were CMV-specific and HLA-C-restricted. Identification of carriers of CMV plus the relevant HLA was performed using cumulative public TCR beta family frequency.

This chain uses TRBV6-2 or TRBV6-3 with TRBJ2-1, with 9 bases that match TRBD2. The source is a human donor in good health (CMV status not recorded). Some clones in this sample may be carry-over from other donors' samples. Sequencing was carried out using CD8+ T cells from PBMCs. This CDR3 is CASSPGLAAGDEQFF. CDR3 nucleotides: TGTGCCAGCAGCCCGGGACTAGCAGCTGGAGATGAGCAGTTCTTC.